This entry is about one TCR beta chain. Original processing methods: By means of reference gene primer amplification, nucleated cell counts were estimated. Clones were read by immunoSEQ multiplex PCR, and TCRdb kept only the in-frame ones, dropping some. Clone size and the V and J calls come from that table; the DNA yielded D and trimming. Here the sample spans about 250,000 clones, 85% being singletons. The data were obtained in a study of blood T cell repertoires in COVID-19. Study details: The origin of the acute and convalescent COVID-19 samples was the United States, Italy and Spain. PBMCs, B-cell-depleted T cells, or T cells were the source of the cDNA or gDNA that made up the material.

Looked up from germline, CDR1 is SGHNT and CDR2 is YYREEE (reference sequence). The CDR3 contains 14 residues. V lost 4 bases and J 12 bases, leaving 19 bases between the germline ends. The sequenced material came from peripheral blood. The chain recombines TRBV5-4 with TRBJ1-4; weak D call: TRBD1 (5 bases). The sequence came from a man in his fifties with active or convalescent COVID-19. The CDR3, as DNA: TGTGCCAGCAGCACCCTTGGGGGGTCCACGGAACTGTTTTTT. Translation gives CASSTLGGSTELFF.